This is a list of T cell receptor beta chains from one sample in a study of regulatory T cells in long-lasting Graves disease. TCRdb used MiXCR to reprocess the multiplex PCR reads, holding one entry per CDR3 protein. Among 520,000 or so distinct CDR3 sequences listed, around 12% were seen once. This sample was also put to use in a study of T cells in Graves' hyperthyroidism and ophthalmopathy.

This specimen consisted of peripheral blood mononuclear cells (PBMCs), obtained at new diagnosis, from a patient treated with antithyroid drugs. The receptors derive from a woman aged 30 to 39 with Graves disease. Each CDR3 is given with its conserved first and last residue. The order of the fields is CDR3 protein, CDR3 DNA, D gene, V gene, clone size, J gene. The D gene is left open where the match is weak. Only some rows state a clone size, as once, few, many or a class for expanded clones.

CASSPGQIEQYF | TGTGCCAGCAGCCCCGGACAGATAGAGCAGTACTTC | - | TRBV7-2 | - | TRBJ2-7
CASGQGYNSPLHF | TGTGCCAGCGGACAGGGGTATAATTCACCCCTCCACTTT | TRBD1 | TRBV27 | many | TRBJ1-6
CASSAQTSGRRSYNEQFF | TGTGCCAGCAGCGCTCAAACTAGCGGGAGGAGGTCCTACAATGAGCAGTTCTTC | TRBD2 | TRBV7-9 | - | TRBJ2-1
CASSQVASAGANEQFF | TGTGCCAGCAGCCAAGTAGCTAGTGCAGGAGCCAATGAGCAGTTCTTC | - | TRBV4-2 | - | TRBJ2-1
CASSLRPGLASDTQYF | TGTGCCAGCAGCTTGCGACCGGGACTAGCCTCAGATACGCAGTATTTT | TRBD2 | TRBV7-9 | many | TRBJ2-3
CASTPFGGGPNEQFF | TGTGCCAGCACCCCGTTCGGGGGGGGCCCCAATGAGCAGTTCTTC | TRBD2 | TRBV28 | many | TRBJ2-1
CAIGGGGEGTDTQYF | TGTGCCATCGGGGGGGGGGGAGAGGGGACAGATACGCAGTATTTT | TRBD2 | TRBV28 | - | TRBJ2-3
CASSFLGGTHEQYF | TGTGCCAGCAGCTTTCTCGGCGGGACCCACGAGCAGTACTTC | - | TRBV7-2 | many | TRBJ2-7
CAISSGRDRMNTEAFF | TGTGCCATCAGTTCAGGAAGGGACAGAATGAACACTGAAGCTTTCTTT | TRBD1 | TRBV10-3 | many | TRBJ1-1
CSARDPPGELFF | TGCAGTGCTAGAGATCCCCCCGGGGAGCTGTTTTTT | - | TRBV20-1 | few | TRBJ2-2
CASNSGDRNTGELFF | TGTGCCAGCAACTCTGGGGACAGGAACACCGGGGAGCTGTTTTTT | TRBD1 | TRBV5-5 | - | TRBJ2-2
CASSVTSWDNEQFF | TGTGCCAGCAGCGTGACTAGTTGGGACAATGAGCAGTTCTTC | - | TRBV7-9 | few | TRBJ2-1
CASSLEDGFSGANVLTF | TGTGCCAGCAGCTTAGAGGACGGATTCTCTGGGGCCAACGTCCTGACTTTC | - | TRBV11-3 | many | TRBJ2-6
CASRPRKGAYNEQFF | TGTGCCAGCAGGCCAAGGAAGGGGGCCTACAATGAGCAGTTCTTC | - | TRBV6-2/TRBV6-3 | many | TRBJ2-1
CSVGRAGRTDTQYF | TGCAGCGTTGGCCGCGCTGGAAGAACAGATACGCAGTATTTT | - | TRBV29-1 | many | TRBJ2-3
CASSLGVAGSTGELFF | TGTGCCAGCAGCTTAGGGGTAGCGGGATCGACCGGGGAGCTGTTTTTT | TRBD2 | TRBV11-2 | many | TRBJ2-2
CASSSRQGFGEQYF | TGTGCCAGCAGCTCACGACAGGGGTTCGGCGAGCAGTACTTC | TRBD1 | TRBV11-2 | many | TRBJ2-7
CASSLVQGVEGYTF | TGTGCCAGCAGCTTAGTACAGGGTGTGGAAGGCTACACCTTC | - | TRBV7-8 | - | TRBJ1-2
CSASRSANTGELFF | TGCAGTGCTAGTCGGAGCGCGAACACCGGGGAGCTGTTTTTT | - | TRBV20-1 | - | TRBJ2-2
CASSRSRGSPSGTYTYEQYF | TGTGCCAGCAGCCGCTCGCGAGGGTCCCCTAGCGGGACCTACACCTACGAGCAGTACTTC | TRBD2 | TRBV11-2 | - | TRBJ2-7
CASSSWTGRTDTQYF | TGTGCCAGCAGTTCCTGGACAGGGAGGACAGATACGCAGTATTTT | TRBD1 | TRBV6-5 | few | TRBJ2-3
CASGGAGGSSEQYF | TGTGCCAGTGGGGGCGCAGGGGGCTCTTCCGAGCAGTACTTC | TRBD1 | TRBV28 | once | TRBJ2-7
CAWSAGPHEKLFF | TGTGCCTGGAGCGCGGGACCCCATGAAAAACTGTTTTTT | - | TRBV30 | many | TRBJ1-4
CASSYEKGQGAPRGAEAFF | TGTGCCAGCAGTTACGAAAAGGGACAGGGGGCTCCCCGAGGAGCTGAAGCTTTCTTT | TRBD1 | TRBV6-9 | many | TRBJ1-1
CASSADRVGGGTEAFF | TGTGCCAGCAGTGCGGACAGGGTGGGGGGGGGCACTGAAGCTTTCTTT | TRBD1 | TRBV6-1 | many | TRBJ1-1
CASRRSSGPGETQYF | TGTGCCAGCAGACGCTCTAGCGGACCGGGAGAGACCCAGTACTTC | TRBD2 | TRBV2 | many | TRBJ2-5
CAWSDGGRYGYTF | TGTGCCTGGAGTGACGGGGGCCGCTATGGCTACACCTTC | - | TRBV30 | many | TRBJ1-2